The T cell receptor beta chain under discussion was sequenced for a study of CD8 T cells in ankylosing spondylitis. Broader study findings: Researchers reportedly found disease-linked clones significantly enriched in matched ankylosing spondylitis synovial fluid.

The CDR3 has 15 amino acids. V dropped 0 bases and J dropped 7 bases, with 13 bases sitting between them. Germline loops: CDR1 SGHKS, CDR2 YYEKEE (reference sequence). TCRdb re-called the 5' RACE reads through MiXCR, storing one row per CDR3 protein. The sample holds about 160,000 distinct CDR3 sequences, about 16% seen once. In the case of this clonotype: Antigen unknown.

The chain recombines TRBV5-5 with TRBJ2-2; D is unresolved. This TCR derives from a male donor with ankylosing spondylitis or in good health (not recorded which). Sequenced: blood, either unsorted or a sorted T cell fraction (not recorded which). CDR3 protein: CASSLETNRIGELFF. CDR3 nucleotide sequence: TGTGCCAGCAGCTTGGAAACAAATCGCATCGGGGAGCTGTTTTTT.